This entry describes one T cell receptor (beta chain). Ten or more counts support this clonotype. There is no known antigen for this receptor. No base qualities exist here, and no much larger clone lies one base off it. The entry originates in a study of T cells in Graves' hyperthyroidism and ophthalmopathy (dated by TCRdb to about 2019). About the investigation overall: Peripheral blood samples were taken at the time of initial diagnosis, prior to any treatment. To identify TCR V-J signatures that set the groups apart, the researchers used a discovery cohort of 100 patients, made up of 40 to 45 with Graves' ophthalmopathy and 55 to 65 with stable Graves' hyperthyroidism. An independent validation cohort of around 20 hyperthyroidism patients and some 15 patients who later progressed to ophthalmopathy tested prospective prediction of ophthalmopathy. The 75 to 100 discovery patients were randomly split 7:3 into training and test sets. The study also compared thyroid tissue and blood T-cell repertoires from roughly 6 Graves' hyperthyroidism patients. Following sampling, methimazole starting at 30 mg daily was given to hyperthyroidism patients, and high-dose intravenous methylprednisolone was given to ophthalmopathy patients. According to the paper, TCR Vbeta CDR3 sequencing was carried out on 120 to 150 peripheral blood samples, which came from under 50 ophthalmopathy, 70 to 80 hyperthyroidism and roughly 17 progressor patients.

A patient counted as having stable Graves' hyperthyroidism if no progression to ophthalmopathy occurred over 18 months of follow-up. The hyperthyroidism patients were between 18 and 65 years old and newly diagnosed, with a disease duration of less than 2 months. Any patient with an uncontrolled infection, another autoimmune disease, pregnancy or lactation was excluded. Diagnoses were based on clinical symptoms, serum thyroxine and TRAb, thyroid ultrasound and orbital computed tomography. Ficoll-Paque density gradient centrifugation was used to isolate PBMCs from 10 ml of fresh peripheral blood. Total RNA was extracted using Trizol reagent, and RNA quality was assessed on an Agilent 2100 Bioanalyzer. There are 15 amino acids in the CDR3, from cysteine to phenylalanine inclusive. The kept DNA is CDR3 alone, 45 bases in frame from the first base. Cut back by 5 bases and 5 bases, the V and J ends lie 18 bases apart. CDR1 and CDR2 were assigned from the germline V gene as SGHAT and FQNNGV.

Amplification of TCR beta CDR3 regions was carried out from RNA transcripts. For the first round of RT-PCR on the TCR CDR3, the HTBI primer set was used together with the Qiagen OneStep RT-PCR kit. The libraries were constructed in a second round of multiplex PCR and then size-selected and purified. The libraries were sequenced on an Illumina HiSeq2000 using paired-end 100 bp reads. The source study handled its data this way. Raw data were processed with SOAPnuke, discarding reads with adapters, uncalled bases, mean Phred below 15, or no exact constant-primer or identifier match. COPE v1.2.5 was used to merge high-quality paired reads, and clonotypes were defined as unique nucleotide sequences. MiTCR v1.1 was used to align the clonotypes against IMGT TRBV, TRBD and TRBJ reference segments. Only V-J combinations with frequency above 0.0001, covering about 99% of repertoires, were analysed. The TCS score was defined as the ratio of F50 (clonal expansion) to E x V (chaos), calculated using BLOSUM62-based TCRdist between CDR3 peptides within each V-J. Welch's t-statistics and random forest reduced just over 500 V-J features to 10 to 15, which were used in a naive Bayes classifier (R e1071). The similarity between thyroid and blood repertoires was quantified using the Morisita-Horn index. TCRdb ran its own pipeline on the public reads, namely fastp trimming at Q25 and MiXCR clone calling, and kept in-frame beta chains. CDR3 protein duplicates are merged, each entry listing the most common genes and DNA. The V and J calls shown here were made by TCRdb, not taken from the authors' results. Here the sample has 700,000 to 850,000 distinct CDR3 sequences; over 35% occur a single time. The top ten hold around a third of the sample.

Findings and caveats that apply to the study as a whole: Most expanded thyroid clonotypes (frequency above 0.001) were also found in blood, which suggests that blood repertoires may mirror thyroid immune responses. In validation, progression to ophthalmopathy was predicted by the model with roughly 71% sensitivity and 72% to 85% specificity, a median of roughly 6 months before onset. Sample size was not statistically predetermined, and blinding of investigators to group allocation was not performed. In cross-validation, a model built on a 13 V-J signature told ophthalmopathy apart from stable hyperthyroidism with over 85% sensitivity and roughly 82% specificity, and in testing the same model reached 80%/75%.

The sequenced sample was blood. The sequence came from a woman in her thirties or forties with Graves' hyperthyroidism. This chain is built from TRBV11-2 and TRBJ2-5; no D gene can be assigned with confidence. The DNA sequence is given as TGTGCCAGCAGCCTAACGACTCGCCGTGCGGAGACCCAGTACTTC. Protein translation: CASSLTTRRAETQYF.